Below, 18 T cell receptor beta chains from the same sample are listed, as sequenced in a study of vaccination effects on CD4 cells after COVID-19. The antigens these receptors bind are not known. The assay was immunoSEQ multiplex PCR, and TCRdb's table has in-frame clones only and misses some. The repertoire holds around 50,000 clones, more than 75% seen once, with about 5% in the top ten. Pools of viral peptides were used by the ViraFEST assay to expand antigen-specific CD4+ T cells ahead of sequencing. Isolating CD4+ T cells followed more than eight days of culture. PCR showed that the person got SARS-CoV-2 infection at some point between March and December 2020. Sequences were derived from CD4+ T cells from PBMCs cultured with HIV peptides, sampled before COVID-19 vaccination. The subset here: HIV-1 Nef peptide pool negative control/reference culture. The origin of the receptors is a human donor who had a prior SARS-CoV-2 infection.

The CDR3 DNA follows: TGTGCCAGCAGCTCCCGGGACATCGAAACTGAAGCTTTCTTT. It yields the protein CASSSRDIETEAFF. The chain recombines TRBV13 with TRBJ1-1; maybe TRBD1 (6 bases). Germline V gene lookup returns CDR1 PRHDT and CDR2 FYEKMQ (reference sequence). The V end lost 4 bases, the J end lost 5 bases, and 14 bases lay between the germline ends. The CDR3 is 14 amino acids.

The CDR3 here is CASSVWPQVEGELFF. The CDR3 DNA is TGTGCCAGCAGCGTATGGCCCCAGGTGGAAGGGGAGCTGTTTTTT. The chain is built from TRBV9 and TRBJ2-2; no clear D gene. The CDR3 runs to 15 residues. The germline CDR1 and CDR2 sequences are SGDLS and YYNGEE. V was pared by 1 base and J by 8 bases, with 15 bases between.

This chain links TRBV6-2 or TRBV6-3 with TRBJ2-7; maybe TRBD1 (6 bases). CDR1 is MNHEY and CDR2 is SVGEGT in the germline V gene. V lost 2 bases and J 7 bases, leaving 18 bases between the germline ends. CDR3 length: 15 amino acids. The CDR3 loop reads CASSYGGAAGREQYF. CDR3 nucleotides: TGTGCCAGCAGTTACGGGGGCGCCGCCGGGCGAGAGCAGTACTTC.

This clone was found a few times. V gene TRBV30 combines with J gene TRBJ2-3; D not resolved. Trimming shortened V by 1 base and J by 6 bases, and 11 bases separated the two germline ends. The CDR3 extends over 13 amino acids. Germline V gives CDR1 GTSNPN, CDR2 SVGIG (reference sequence). CDR3 amino acids: CAWSASSRDTQYF. DNA for the CDR3: TGTGCCTGGAGTGCATCTTCACGGGATACGCAGTATTTT.

The chain is built from TRBV20-1 and TRBJ1-2; TRBD1 is a possible D gene (5 bases). Germline CDR1 DFQATT, CDR2 SNEGSKA (reference sequence). V lost 3 bases, J lost 7 bases, and 15 bases lay in between. This CDR3 is 13 amino acids long. The CDR3 is CSASVSGESGYTF. CDR3 DNA: TGCAGTGCTAGTGTGTCGGGGGAATCTGGCTACACCTTC.

This chain uses TRBV27 with TRBJ1-4; D is possibly TRBD1 (6 bases). V lost 6 bases, J lost 6 bases, and 20 bases lay in between. This CDR3 is built from 16 residues. The V gene's germline CDR1 is MNHEY and CDR2 SMNVEV (reference sequence). The CDR3: CASSPRGGGRDEKLFF. The CDR3 coding sequence is TGTGCCAGCAGCCCAAGGGGGGGCGGGAGGGATGAAAAACTGTTTTTT.

CDR3 DNA sequence: TGTGCCAGCAGCCTCCGGACTAGCGGGGCAAGGGGGACCCAGTACTTC. Translation gives CASSLRTSGARGTQYF. This chain joins TRBV7-6 and TRBJ2-5; the match to TRBD2 covers 12 bases. The CDR3 sequence is 16 residues long. Germline CDR1 reads SGHVS; CDR2 reads FNYEAQ. J was trimmed by 7 bases and V by 5 bases; bases with no gene match: 11.

This clone came up a few times. The rearrangement joins TRBV7-9 to TRBJ2-7, with D perhaps matching TRBD2 (6 bases). Germline V gene lookup returns CDR1 SEHNR and CDR2 FQNEAQ (reference sequence). The CDR3 is 13 amino acids. Trimming left V 3 bases short and J 3 bases short, with 9 bases between. The CDR3 loop is CASSFGGNYEQYF. The CDR3 nucleotides are TGTGCCAGCAGCTTCGGGGGAAACTACGAGCAGTACTTC.

V and J are TRBV13 and TRBJ2-5; weak D call: TRBD2 (6 bases). The CDR3 spans 14 residues. Trimming left V 8 bases short and J 0 bases short, with 13 bases between. Germline V lookup: CDR1 PRHDT, CDR2 FYEKMQ (reference sequence). The CDR3 loop is CASGRRGYQETQYF. The CDR3 nucleotides are TGTGCCAGCGGCCGGCGGGGATACCAAGAGACCCAGTACTTC.

This clone has just one count. The gene calls are TRBV18 and TRBJ2-7; D might be TRBD1 (6 bases). This CDR3 is 13 amino acids long. Germline V CDR1 and CDR2: KGHSH, LQKENI. Trimming took 2 bases from V and 2 from J, leaving 7 bases between them. CDR3 DNA: TGTGCCAGCTCACCAGGGGGCCCCTACGAGCAGTACTTC. As protein: CASSPGGPYEQYF.

The V gene is TRBV5-1, the J gene TRBJ2-5, with TRBD1 matching over 11 bases. The CDR3 runs to 16 residues. The ends lost 4 bases at V and 5 bases at J; junction bases unmatched: 10. Germline values: CDR1 SGHRS, CDR2 YFSETQ. CDR3 coding DNA: TGCGCCAGCAGCACTAGGACAGGGGGCGCGTCGGAGACCCAGTACTTC. This gives the protein CASSTRTGGASETQYF.

This clone showed up just once. V gene TRBV5-6 combines with J gene TRBJ2-7; TRBD2 aligns across 11 bases. This CDR3 comprises 16 residues. The germline CDR1 and CDR2 sequences are SGHDT and YYEEEE. With 3 bases clipped from V and 0 bases from J, the junction kept 5 bases outside the gene matches. CDR3 sequence reads: CASSSVTSGISYEQYF. The CDR3 nucleotides read TGTGCCAGCAGCTCTGTGACTAGCGGGATCTCCTACGAGCAGTACTTC.

The chain carries TRBV4-3 and TRBJ2-3, with 8 bases that match TRBD2. The CDR3 sequence is 18 residues long. V was pared by 0 bases and J by 5 bases, with 13 bases of the junction left unmatched. Germline CDR1 and CDR2: LGHNA and YSLEER. CDR3 nucleotides: TGCGCCAGCAGCCAAGAGTTCGTGCGGGGGGAGAGGGTAGATACGCAGTATTTT. This gives the protein CASSQEFVRGERVDTQYF.

The gene calls are TRBV5-1 and TRBJ1-1; D is undetermined. Germline V gene lookup returns CDR1 SGHRS and CDR2 YFSETQ. Trimming shortened V by 0 bases and J by 2 bases, and 8 bases separated the two germline ends. This CDR3 is 14 amino acids long. DNA for the CDR3: TGCGCCAGCAGCTTGGACATCGGAAACACTGAAGCTTTCTTT. It encodes CASSLDIGNTEAFF. The full variable domain, its missing parts supplied by reference TRBV5-1 and TRBJ1-1, is KAGVTQTPRYLIKTRGQQVTLSCSPISGHRSVSWYQQTPGQGLQFLFEYFSETQRNKGNFPGRFSGRQFSNSRSEMNVSTLELGDSALYLCASSLDIGNTEAFFGQGTRLTVV.

This clone has a single count. The CDR3 is CASRVGQGVSGANVLTF. In nucleotides, the CDR3 is TGCGCCAGCAGAGTAGGACAGGGGGTCTCTGGGGCCAACGTCCTGACTTTC. This chain connects TRBV5-1 to TRBJ2-6, with TRBD1 matching 10 bases. CDR1 SGHRS and CDR2 YFSETQ come from the germline V gene. After removal of 5 bases from V and 0 bases from J, the junction contained 5 bases not matched to a gene. The CDR3 consists of 17 residues.

This rearrangement joins TRBV5-1 to TRBJ2-1, with TRBD1 as a possible D gene (6 bases). CDR1 SGHRS and CDR2 YFSETQ come from the germline V gene. The length of the CDR3 is 15 residues. V was trimmed by 3 bases and J by 0 bases, leaving 10 bases between them. The CDR3 nucleotides read TGCGCCAGCAGCTGGGGCAGGGGCTCCTACAATGAGCAGTTCTTC. The encoded protein is CASSWGRGSYNEQFF.

On this clone itself: Additional DNA sequences in this sample encode the identical CDR3. The chain has TRBV6-5 and TRBJ1-2, with TRBD1 as a possible D gene (5 bases). The germline V and J ends were trimmed by 7 bases and 2 bases, with 8 bases remaining between them. This CDR3 spans 12 amino acids. Per germline, CDR1 MNHEY and CDR2 SVGAGI. CDR3 protein: CASKTANYGYTF. The CDR3 nucleotides read TGTGCCAGCAAGACAGCCAACTATGGCTACACCTTC.

This clone has a count of ten or more. CDR3 residues: CASSQDHNYGYTF. The DNA of the CDR3 is TGCGCCAGCAGCCAAGATCACAACTATGGCTACACCTTC. This chain connects TRBV4-3 to TRBJ1-2; D is unclear. CDR1 LGHNA and CDR2 YSLEER come from the germline V gene. With 0 bases removed from V and 2 bases from J, the gap between germline ends came to 4 bases. The CDR3 runs to 13 residues.